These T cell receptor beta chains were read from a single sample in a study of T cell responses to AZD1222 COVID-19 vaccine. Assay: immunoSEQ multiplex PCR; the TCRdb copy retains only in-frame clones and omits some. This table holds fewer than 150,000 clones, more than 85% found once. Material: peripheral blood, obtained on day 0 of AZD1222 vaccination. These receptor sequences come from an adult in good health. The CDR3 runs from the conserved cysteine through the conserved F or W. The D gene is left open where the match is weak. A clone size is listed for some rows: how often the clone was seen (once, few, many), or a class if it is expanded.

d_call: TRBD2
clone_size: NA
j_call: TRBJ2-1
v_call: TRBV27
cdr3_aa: CASSLSPSSGYNEQFF
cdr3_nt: TGTGCCAGCAGTTTATCCCCTTCTAGCGGATACAATGAGCAGTTCTTC

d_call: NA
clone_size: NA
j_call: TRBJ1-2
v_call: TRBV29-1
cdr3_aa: CSVQARDGYTF
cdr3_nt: TGCAGCGTGCAGGCTCGGGATGGCTACACCTTC

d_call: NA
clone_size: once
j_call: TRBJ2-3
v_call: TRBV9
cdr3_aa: CASSGLRSTDTQYF
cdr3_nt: TGTGCCAGCAGCGGTCTCAGAAGCACAGATACGCAGTATTTT

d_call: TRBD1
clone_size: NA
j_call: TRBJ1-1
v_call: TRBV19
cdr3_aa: CASLTDRGAFF
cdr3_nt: TGTGCCAGTCTCACGGACAGGGGCGCTTTCTTT

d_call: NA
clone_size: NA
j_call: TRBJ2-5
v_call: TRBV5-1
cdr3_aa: CASSLQDLRTQYF
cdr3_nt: TGCGCCAGCAGCCTACAGGACCTGAGGACCCAGTACTTC

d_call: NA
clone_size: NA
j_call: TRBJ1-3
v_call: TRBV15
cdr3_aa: CATSPRTGQGNTIYF
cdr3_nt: TGTGCCACCAGCCCGCGAACCGGACAGGGAAACACCATATATTTT

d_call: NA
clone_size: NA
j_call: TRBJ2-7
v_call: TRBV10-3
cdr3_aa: CAISSAGNTEQYF
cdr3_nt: TGTGCCATCAGTAGCGCAGGGAATACAGAGCAGTACTTC

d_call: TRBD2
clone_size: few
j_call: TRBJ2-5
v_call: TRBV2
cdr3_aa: CASSEELAGGISQETQYF
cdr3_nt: TGTGCCAGCAGTGAGGAACTAGCGGGGGGAATCTCACAAGAGACCCAGTACTTC

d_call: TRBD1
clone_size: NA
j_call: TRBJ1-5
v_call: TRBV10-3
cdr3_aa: CAISEQGGGYQPQHF
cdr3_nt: TGTGCCATCAGCGAACAGGGGGGCGGCTATCAGCCCCAGCATTTT

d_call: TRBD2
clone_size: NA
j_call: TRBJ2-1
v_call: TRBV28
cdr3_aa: CASSTSGPNNEQFF
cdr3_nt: TGTGCCAGCAGTACTAGCGGGCCCAACAATGAGCAGTTCTTC

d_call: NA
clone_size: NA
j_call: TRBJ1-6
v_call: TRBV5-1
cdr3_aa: CASSLATADNSPLHF
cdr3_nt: TGCGCCAGCAGCTTGGCCACTGCCGATAATTCACCCCTCCACTTT

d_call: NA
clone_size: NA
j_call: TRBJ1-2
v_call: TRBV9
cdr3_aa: CASSVGGGNGHGYTF
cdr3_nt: TGTGCCAGCAGCGTAGGCGGAGGAAATGGACATGGCTACACCTTC

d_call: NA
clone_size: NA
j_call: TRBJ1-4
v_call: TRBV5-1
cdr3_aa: CASSPKRGEKLFF
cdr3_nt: TGCGCCAGCAGCCCAAAACGAGGGGAAAAACTGTTTTTT

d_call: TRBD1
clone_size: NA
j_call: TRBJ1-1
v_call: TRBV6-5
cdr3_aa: CASRRQGEAFF
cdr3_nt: TGTGCCAGCAGACGACAGGGGGAAGCTTTCTTT

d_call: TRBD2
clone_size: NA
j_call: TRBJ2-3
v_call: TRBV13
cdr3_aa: CASSPIMGLAGSTDTQYF
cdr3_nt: TGTGCCAGCAGCCCGATAATGGGACTAGCGGGGAGCACAGATACGCAGTATTTT

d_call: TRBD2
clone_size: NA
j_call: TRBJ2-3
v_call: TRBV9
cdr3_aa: CASSALAGESDTQYF
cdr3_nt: TGTGCCAGCAGCGCCCTAGCGGGAGAGTCAGATACGCAGTATTTT

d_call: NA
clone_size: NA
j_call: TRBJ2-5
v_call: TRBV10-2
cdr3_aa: CASTGTTGQGQETQYF
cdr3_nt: TGCGCCAGCACCGGAACGACGGGCCAGGGGCAGGAGACCCAGTACTTC

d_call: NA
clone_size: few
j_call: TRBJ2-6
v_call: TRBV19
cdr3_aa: CASSKDTGSGANVLTF
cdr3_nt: TGTGCCAGTAGTAAGGACACGGGCTCTGGGGCCAACGTCCTGACTTTC

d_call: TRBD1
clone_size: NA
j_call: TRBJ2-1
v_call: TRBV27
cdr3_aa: CASSLRGLGGNEQFF
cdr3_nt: TGTGCCAGCAGTTTAAGGGGGCTAGGTGGGAATGAGCAGTTCTTC

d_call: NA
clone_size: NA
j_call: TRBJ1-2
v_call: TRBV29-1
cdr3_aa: CSVELGLNGYTF
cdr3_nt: TGCAGCGTTGAGTTAGGACTTAATGGCTACACCTTC